This is a list of T cell receptor beta chains from one sample in a study of cytomegalovirus exposure and HLA in healthy donors. The protocol was immunoSEQ multiplex PCR, while the TCRdb copy is restricted to in-frame clones and leaves out a portion. The sample holds about 120,000 clones, about two thirds seen once. Input material: PBMCs. These receptors were taken from a woman aged 40 to 50 in good health and CMV-seropositive. CDR3s include the opening cysteine and the closing phenylalanine or tryptophan. D genes are given only for firm matches. A clone size is listed for some rows: how often the clone was seen (once, few, many), or a class if it is expanded.

-,-,TRBJ1-1,TRBV6-1,CASSETTGLNTEAFF,TGTGCCAGCAGTGAAACGACCGGACTAAACACTGAAGCTTTCTTT
TRBD2,-,TRBJ2-7,TRBV6-5,CASSYSPAGVSYEQYF,TGTGCCAGCAGTTACTCGCCGGCGGGGGTCTCCTACGAGCAGTACTTC
-,-,TRBJ1-1,TRBV7-2,CASSLDKSYTEAFF,TGTGCCAGCAGCTTAGACAAGTCTTACACTGAAGCTTTCTTT
-,-,TRBJ1-3,TRBV18,CASSPGEGNTIYF,TGTGCCAGCTCACCGGGAGAGGGAAACACCATATATTTT
TRBD1,few,TRBJ2-6,TRBV7-6,CARRSIRDRDHSGANVLTF,TGTGCCAGGCGAAGCATCCGGGACAGGGACCACTCTGGGGCCAACGTCCTGACTTTC
-,-,TRBJ2-5,TRBV2,CASINESGEETQYF,TGTGCCAGCATAAATGAGTCAGGGGAAGAGACCCAGTACTTC
TRBD1,few,TRBJ1-4,TRBV6-5,CASSHRGNNEKLFF,TGTGCCAGCAGTCACAGGGGGAATAATGAAAAACTGTTTTTT
-,-,TRBJ1-2,TRBV6-5,CASSAAGFLYGYTF,TGTGCCAGCAGTGCCGCAGGGTTTCTCTATGGCTACACCTTC
-,-,TRBJ1-3,TRBV11-2,CASSFQGHSGNTIYF,TGTGCCAGCAGCTTCCAGGGCCACTCTGGAAACACCATATATTTT
-,-,TRBJ1-4,TRBV7-2,CASSLVVGDNEKLFF,TGTGCCAGCAGCTTAGTGGTAGGGGATAATGAAAAACTGTTTTTT
TRBD1,-,TRBJ1-6,TRBV7-2,CASSLVGTGASPLHF,TGTGCCAGCAGCTTAGTGGGGACAGGTGCGTCACCCCTCCACTTT
TRBD2,-,TRBJ2-7,TRBV7-9,CASSSLAGGPFYEQYF,TGTGCCAGCAGCTCCTTAGCGGGGGGGCCTTTTTACGAGCAGTACTTC
-,-,TRBJ2-7,TRBV7-2,CASSNRPSGFSYEQYF,TGTGCCAGCAGCAACCGCCCATCGGGTTTCTCCTACGAGCAGTACTTC
-,-,TRBJ1-1,TRBV5-1,CASSLRGEDTEAFF,TGCGCCAGCAGCTTGCGGGGGGAGGACACTGAAGCTTTCTTT
-,-,TRBJ1-1,TRBV27,CASSSGDRSEAFF,TGTGCCAGCAGTTCGGGAGACAGATCTGAAGCTTTCTTT
-,-,TRBJ1-5,TRBV9,CASSVGPNQPQHF,TGTGCCAGCAGCGTAGGGCCCAATCAGCCCCAGCATTTT
-,-,TRBJ1-2,TRBV6-5,CASSYSGFMGSGYTF,TGTGCCAGCAGTTACTCGGGGTTTATGGGGAGTGGCTACACCTTC